This passage covers 13 T cell receptor beta chains from one sample sequenced in a study of shared clonotypes between healthy human individuals. The table came from immunoSEQ multiplex PCR; TCRdb's copy has only in-frame clones and leaves some out. The table shows 490,000 or so clones, with 65% to 80% occurring only once. Sequencing used PBMCs. These receptors originate from a woman between 40 and 55 years old in good health. Some clones in this sample may be carry-over from other donors' samples.

This sequence joins TRBV19 and TRBJ1-2; D unresolved. The ends were cut back, 0 bases at V and 4 bases at J, with 15 bases in the middle. This CDR3 region has 16 residues. Germline-derived CDR1 and CDR2 are LNHDA and SQIVND (reference sequence). CDR3 nucleotides: TGTGCCAGTAGTATAGATCGAGGAGTCCCGGGCTATGGCTACACCTTC. Protein product: CASSIDRGVPGYGYTF.

The J gene is TRBJ2-1, the V gene TRBV9; a possible D gene is TRBD2 (7 bases). The CDR3 loop spans 13 amino acids. V lost 4 bases and J 9 bases, leaving 14 bases between the germline ends. Germline V gene lookup returns CDR1 SGDLS and CDR2 YYNGEE. The CDR3 DNA is TGTGCCAGCAGCCGAGAGGGGGGGAGTGAGCAGTTCTTC. This encodes CASSREGGSEQFF.

In the case of this clone: One end of the junction varies from germline; a read error may be responsible. The CDR3 loop reads CASSQDRSNYGHTF. The CDR3, as DNA: TGCGCCAGCAGCCAAGACAGGAGTAACTATGGCCACACCTTC. The V call is TRBV4-3, the J call TRBJ1-2; D not certain. CDR1 LGHNA and CDR2 YSLEER come from the germline V gene. This CDR3 comprises 14 residues.

This clone was recorded many times. The rearrangement uses TRBV7-7 and TRBJ2-7; the match to TRBD1 covers 9 bases. Germline loops: CDR1 SSHAT, CDR2 FNYEAQ (reference sequence). There are 18 residues in the CDR3. With 6 bases clipped from V and 3 bases from J, the junction kept 18 bases outside the gene matches. CDR3 DNA: TGTGCCAGCAGGTGGACAGGGGTACGGAAAGGGTATAACTACGAGCAGTACTTC. The encoded protein is CASRWTGVRKGYNYEQYF.

The J gene is TRBJ1-5, the V gene TRBV7-9; possible D gene TRBD1, 5 bases. Trimming cost V 4 bases and J 4 bases, with 5 bases left between them. This CDR3 has 12 amino acids. Germline-derived CDR1 and CDR2 are SEHNR and FQNEAQ (reference sequence). CDR3 sequence reads: CASSSGNQPQHF. CDR3 nucleotide sequence: TGTGCCAGCAGCTCAGGGAATCAGCCCCAGCATTTT.

The rearrangement joins TRBV25-1 to TRBJ2-4, with unresolved D. CDR1 is MGHDK, CDR2 SYGVNS, per germline. This CDR3 spans 16 amino acids. V was shortened by 1 base and J by 1 base, with 11 bases between the two germline ends. The CDR3 loop reads CASSEFTAMAKNIQYF. Here the CDR3 DNA reads TGTGCCAGCAGTGAATTTACAGCCATGGCCAAAAACATTCAGTACTTC.

The chain employs TRBV27 and TRBJ1-3; TRBD1 matches at 8 bases. V lost 6 bases and J lost 1; bases outside the gene matches: 14. Germline CDR1 and CDR2: MNHEY and SMNVEV (reference sequence). This CDR3 is built from 18 residues. The CDR3 nucleotides read TGTGCCAGCAGCCTGACAGGGGCCTCTCTTAGTTCTGGAAACACCATATATTTT. This codes for CASSLTGASLSSGNTIYF.

The genes are TRBV14 and TRBJ1-2; TRBD1 aligns across 10 bases. Germline CDR1 reads SGHDN; CDR2 reads FVKESK. The V segment lost 5 bases and the J segment 7 bases; nucleotides outside the gene matches: 10. The CDR3 runs to 15 residues. DNA for the CDR3: TGTGCCAGCAGCACCCGGGACAGGGGTGGAGGTGGCTACACCTTC. Translating it yields CASSTRDRGGGGYTF.

The genes are TRBV9 and TRBJ1-3; D ambiguous. V was shortened by 0 bases and J by 0 bases, with 7 bases between the two germline ends. Germline CDR1 reads SGDLS; CDR2 reads YYNGEE. The CDR3 consists of 15 residues. CDR3 loop: CASSVGSDSGNTIYF. The CDR3 DNA reads TGTGCCAGCAGCGTAGGAAGTGACTCTGGAAACACCATATATTTT.

This chain joins TRBV28 and TRBJ2-2; no clear D. The length of the CDR3 is 11 residues. The V end was cut by 4 bases, the J end by 8 bases, with 5 bases between. From germline, CDR1 is MDHEN and CDR2 SYDVKM. The CDR3 loop is CASSYRGELFF. For the CDR3, the DNA is TGTGCCAGCAGTTACCGGGGGGAGCTGTTTTTT.

This sequence joins TRBV7-3 and TRBJ2-3; D ambiguous. The CDR3 runs to 14 residues. The V gene's germline CDR1 is SGHTA and CDR2 FQGTGA. V gave up 6 bases and J gave up 1 base, with 11 bases separating them. DNA of the CDR3: TGTGCCAGCAGTCGAGGAACGGGCACAGATACGCAGTATTTT. Translation gives CASSRGTGTDTQYF.

V gene TRBV2 combines with J gene TRBJ2-2; D possibly corresponds to TRBD1 (5 bases). The CDR3 contains 14 residues. CDR1 is SNHLY and CDR2 is FYNNEI in the germline V gene. V was clipped by 10 bases and J by 5 bases, with 17 bases between them. The CDR3 reads CATTQGRKTGELFF. CDR3 nucleotides: TGTGCCACCACCCAGGGTCGGAAGACCGGGGAGCTGTTTTTT.

The chain couples TRBV5-1 to TRBJ2-5; TRBD2 agrees at 8 bases. Germline CDR1 is SGHRS and CDR2 is YFSETQ. Trimming cost V 0 bases and J 4 bases; bases outside gene matches: 5. The CDR3 is 15 amino acids. DNA for the CDR3: TGCGCCAGCAGCTTGGCCGGGACTAGAGGAGAGACCCAGTACTTC. Its protein is CASSLAGTRGETQYF.